Each of the 29 T cell receptor beta chains below was sequenced from the same sample in a study of T cells in pancreatic ductal adenocarcinoma (dated by TCRdb to 2016 to 2017). The selected pancreatic ductal adenocarcinoma patients had received surgery without neoadjuvant therapy. The library relied on the immunoSEQ multiplex PCR assay. The clones in this table, taken by TCRdb from immuneACCESS, are in-frame only. Not every clone is retained; where verified, under half of the shortfall comes from an unresolved V gene, and the cause of the rest is unknown. Here the sample has more than 85,000 clones; about 95% occur a single time. The top ten hold around 2.9% of the sample. The sample was PBMCs. The source is a human donor with pancreatic ductal adenocarcinoma.

This clone was detected only once. The chain links TRBV5-1 to TRBJ1-4; D is unclear. V was cut by 0 bases and J by 8 bases, with 11 bases left in between. From germline, CDR1 is SGHRS and CDR2 YFSETQ. This CDR3 is 14 amino acids long. CDR3 amino acids: CASSLGREGEKLFF. The CDR3 DNA reads as TGCGCCAGCAGCTTGGGCCGGGAGGGAGAAAAACTGTTTTTT.

The V call is TRBV27, the J call TRBJ2-2, with D unresolved. The V and J ends lost 3 bases and 1 base respectively, with 3 bases between them. This CDR3 contains 13 residues. The germline V gene has CDR1 MNHEY and CDR2 SMNVEV (reference sequence). The CDR3 sequence is CASSFQNTGELFF. The CDR3 DNA is TGTGCCAGCAGTTTTCAGAACACCGGGGAGCTGTTTTTT.

The V gene is TRBV4-2, the J gene TRBJ2-3, with 9 bases lining up with TRBD2. The V gene end was trimmed by 5 bases and the J gene end by 0 bases; junction bases not matched to a gene: 9. The germline V gene has CDR1 LGHNA and CDR2 YNFKEQ. This CDR3 is built from 17 residues. As DNA, the CDR3 is TGTGCCAGCAGCACGCGACTAGCGGTTACTAGCACAGATACGCAGTATTTT. Translating gives CASSTRLAVTSTDTQYF.

The chain carries TRBV7-9 and TRBJ2-7; the D gene is possibly TRBD2 (5 bases). Germline V CDR1 and CDR2: SEHNR, FQNEAQ (reference sequence). Trimming pared 3 bases from V and 2 bases from J, leaving 11 bases between. The CDR3 is made up of 14 amino acids. The CDR3 region is CASSFGGRTYEQYF. The CDR3 nucleotides are TGTGCCAGCAGCTTCGGAGGTCGAACCTACGAGCAGTACTTC.

V and J are TRBV5-4 and TRBJ2-5, with D maybe TRBD1 (6 bases). The CDR3 consists of 13 residues. The germline CDR1 and CDR2 sequences are SGHNT and YYREEE (reference sequence). Trimming shortened V by 4 bases and J by 5 bases, and 12 bases separated the two germline ends. The DNA of the CDR3 is TGTGCCAGCAGCATCGACAGGAGGGAGACCCAGTACTTC. This sequence encodes CASSIDRRETQYF.

The rearrangement uses TRBV2 and TRBJ2-3; possible D gene TRBD1, 6 bases. Per the germline V gene, CDR1 is SNHLY and CDR2 is FYNNEI. V lost 6 bases, J lost 6 bases, and 16 bases lay in between. The CDR3 contains 14 residues. The CDR3 DNA is TGTGCCAGCAGACGACAGGCTGGTGTTGATACGCAGTATTTT. This translates into CASRRQAGVDTQYF.

The V gene is TRBV2, the J gene TRBJ1-4, with D maybe TRBD1 (5 bases). V dropped 6 bases and J dropped 5 bases, with 10 bases sitting between them. Germline-derived CDR1 and CDR2 are SNHLY and FYNNEI. The CDR3 extends over 13 amino acids. The CDR3 DNA reads as TGTGCCAGCAGCGGCCCAGGGAATGAAAAACTGTTTTTT. Translating it yields CASSGPGNEKLFF. Filled out from reference TRBV2 and TRBJ1-4, the complete variable domain reads EPEVTQTPSHQVTQMGQEVILRCVPISNHLYFYWYRQILGQKVEFLVSFYNNEISEKSEIFDDQFSVERPDGSNFTLKIRSTKLEDSAMYFCASSGPGNEKLFFGSGTQLSVL.

The chain recombines TRBV16 with TRBJ2-7; the match to TRBD1 covers 8 bases. J was trimmed by 0 bases and V by 4 bases; bases with no gene match: 8. CDR3 length: 16 amino acids. Germline values: CDR1 KGHSY, CDR2 FQNENV. The CDR3, as DNA: TGTGCCAGCAGCCCCTACAGGGGGTTTAGCTCCTACGAGCAGTACTTC. This codes for CASSPYRGFSSYEQYF.

This rearrangement joins TRBV19 to TRBJ2-7, with 11 bases identical to TRBD1. The CDR3 length is 15 residues. The germline CDR1 and CDR2 sequences are LNHDA and SQIVND (reference sequence). V lost 7 bases, J lost 0 bases, and 5 bases stayed unmatched. The CDR3: CASMSGTGGSYEQYF. The CDR3 region has the DNA TGTGCCAGTATGTCCGGGACAGGGGGCTCCTACGAGCAGTACTTC.

V is TRBV29-1 and J is TRBJ2-7, with a possible D match to TRBD1 (6 bases). CDR1 is SQVTM, CDR2 ANQGSEA, per germline. There are 14 residues in the CDR3. Trimming removed 0 bases at V and 7 bases at J, with 16 bases between. DNA of the CDR3: TGCAGCGTTGAAGATTCGGCCAGGGGTAGTGAGCAGTACTTC. This translates into CSVEDSARGSEQYF.

The gene calls are TRBV9 and TRBJ2-3; 7 bases are shared with TRBD1. V trimming: 4 bases; J trimming: 1 base; junction bases outside the gene matches: 12. CDR3 length equals 17 residues. In germline, CDR1 is SGDLS, CDR2 YYNGEE. CDR3 in amino acids: CASSPSNRGWGTDTQYF. Written as DNA, the CDR3 is TGTGCCAGCAGCCCATCCAACAGGGGTTGGGGCACAGATACGCAGTATTTT.

In its sample, this clone was seen once. V usage is TRBV10-3 and J usage is TRBJ1-2, with 8 bases aligning to TRBD1. With 3 bases clipped from V and 7 bases from J, the junction kept 7 bases outside the gene matches. The CDR3 runs to 14 residues. CDR1 is ENHRY, CDR2 SYGVKD, per germline. CDR3 sequence reads: CAISDLTGDVGYTF. As DNA, the CDR3 is TGTGCCATCAGTGATCTGACAGGGGATGTTGGCTACACCTTC.

The chain joins TRBV6-5 to TRBJ2-7; D perhaps matches TRBD1 (6 bases). V shed 2 bases and J shed 6 bases, with 14 bases lying between them. Per the germline V gene, CDR1 is MNHEY and CDR2 is SVGAGI. CDR3 length: 14 residues. The CDR3 protein is CASSYVVRGSEQYF. As DNA, the CDR3 is TGTGCCAGCAGTTACGTCGTCAGGGGCTCCGAGCAGTACTTC.

CDR3 amino acids: CAISGGQGKDYGYTF. CDR3 in DNA: TGTGCCATCAGTGGTGGACAGGGTAAAGACTATGGCTACACCTTC. The chain carries TRBV10-3 and TRBJ1-2; 8 bases map to TRBD1. The CDR3 loop spans 15 amino acids. With V trimmed by 4 bases and J by 3 bases, 7 bases remained unmatched. Germline CDR1 is ENHRY and CDR2 is SYGVKD.

The table lists this clone with a count of one. The chain joins TRBV7-6 to TRBJ1-1; D possibly corresponds to TRBD1 (5 bases). Germline CDR1 and CDR2: SGHVS and FNYEAQ. Trimming took off 5 bases at V and 7 bases at J, with 17 bases between the two ends. The CDR3 is 14 amino acids. CDR3 region: CASSPQRWGGEAFF. The CDR3 DNA sequence: TGTGCCAGCAGCCCACAACGTTGGGGCGGTGAAGCTTTCTTT.

The chain combines TRBV5-5 with TRBJ2-3, with 8 bases fitting TRBD2. The CDR3 covers 16 residues. From germline, CDR1 is SGHKS and CDR2 YYEKEE (reference sequence). The J segment lost 3 bases and the V segment lost 0 bases, leaving 6 bases of the junction unmatched. The CDR3 spells CASSLGPPGGTDTQYF. CDR3 in DNA: TGTGCCAGCAGCTTGGGGCCTCCGGGGGGGACAGATACGCAGTATTTT.

The CDR3 loop reads CASSRTEGETQYF. DNA for the CDR3: TGTGCCAGCTCACGGACAGAGGGAGAGACCCAGTACTTC. The chain employs TRBV18 and TRBJ2-5, with a weak D call TRBD1 (6 bases). This CDR3 has 13 residues. CDR1 and CDR2 from the germline V gene are KGHSH and LQKENI. The germline V and J ends were trimmed by 4 bases and 4 bases, with 10 bases remaining between them.

The J gene is TRBJ2-4, the V gene TRBV29-1; a possible D gene is TRBD1 (5 bases). The germline V gene has CDR1 SQVTM and CDR2 ANQGSEA. Trimming removed 6 bases at V and 8 bases at J, with 14 bases between. CDR3 size: 12 residues. The CDR3 DNA reads TGCAGCGTAGACGTAGGGGTGGACATTCAGTACTTC. It codes for CSVDVGVDIQYF.

This sequence joins TRBV29-1 and TRBJ2-1; 11 positions match TRBD1. Germline-derived CDR1 and CDR2 are SQVTM and ANQGSEA. Trimming took 3 bases from V and 0 from J; bases not matched to a gene: 10. This CDR3 comprises 18 residues. CDR3 residues: CSVEPGQGGMGSYNEQFF. CDR3 coding DNA: TGCAGCGTTGAGCCGGGACAGGGGGGTATGGGCTCCTACAATGAGCAGTTCTTC.

The chain combines TRBV6-5 with TRBJ1-5, with a weak D call TRBD1 (5 bases). The CDR3 runs 15 residues. Germline lookup yields CDR1 MNHEY and CDR2 SVGAGI. V gave up 5 bases and J gave up 4 bases, with 15 bases separating them. The DNA for the CDR3 is TGTGCCAGCAGTCCCCCCCAGGGAGGGAATCAGCCCCAGCATTTT. Translating gives CASSPPQGGNQPQHF.

The chain carries TRBV6-1 and TRBJ2-7; 7 bases match TRBD1. Losses at the gene ends were 5 bases for V and 4 bases for J; bases not matched to a gene: 8. CDR1 and CDR2 from the germline V gene are MNHNS and SASEGT. The CDR3 length is 14 residues. CDR3 protein: CASSKQGSGYEQYF. The CDR3 DNA reads as TGTGCCAGCAGTAAACAGGGGTCGGGGTACGAGCAGTACTTC.

The genes are TRBV30 and TRBJ2-3; 7 positions agree with TRBD1. J lost 3 bases, V lost 5 bases, and 11 bases had no gene match. The CDR3 runs 15 residues. Germline CDR1 GTSNPN, CDR2 SVGIG (reference sequence). CDR3 in amino acids: CAWGGQTGKTDTQYF. As DNA, the CDR3 is TGTGCCTGGGGGGGCCAGACAGGGAAGACAGATACGCAGTATTTT.

The chain joins TRBV25-1 to TRBJ2-4; 11 nucleotides line up with TRBD2. Trimming at V came to 4 bases and at J to 9 bases, leaving 2 bases not matched to a gene. This CDR3 is built from 13 residues. The V gene's germline CDR1 is MGHDK and CDR2 SYGVNS. The CDR3 protein is CASSGGTSGIQYF. DNA of the CDR3: TGTGCCAGCAGTGGAGGGACTAGCGGCATTCAGTACTTC.

The V gene is TRBV6-1, the J gene TRBJ2-3; 12 positions match TRBD2. Germline V gene data show CDR1 as MNHNS and CDR2 as SASEGT. V dropped 6 bases and J dropped 2; count of bases not matched to a gene: 3. There are 15 residues in the CDR3. The CDR3 region has the DNA TGTGCCAGCAGACGACTAGCGGGAGACACAGATACGCAGTATTTT. This translates into CASRRLAGDTDTQYF.

The rearrangement links TRBV27 to TRBJ2-7; 7 positions match TRBD2. Germline CDR1 and CDR2: MNHEY and SMNVEV (reference sequence). The CDR3 length is 14 residues. J was trimmed by 3 bases and V by 4 bases; bases with no gene match: 6. The CDR3 sequence: CASSSDTGGYEQYF. DNA of the CDR3: TGTGCCAGCAGTTCAGACACGGGGGGCTACGAGCAGTACTTC.

This clone has just one count. As DNA, the CDR3 is TGTGCCAGCACCAGGGGCCCCACCGGGGAGCTGTTTTTT. Amino acid sequence: CASTRGPTGELFF. This chain links TRBV6-1 with TRBJ2-2; weak D call: TRBD1 (6 bases). Germline V gene lookup returns CDR1 MNHNS and CDR2 SASEGT. The CDR3 runs to 13 residues. V was clipped by 7 bases and J by 4 bases, with 10 bases between them.

The genes are TRBV7-2 and TRBJ2-1; D is undetermined. V was cut by 1 base and J by 0 bases, with 7 bases left in between. The CDR3 sequence is 15 residues long. Germline loops: CDR1 SGHTA, CDR2 FQGNSA. The CDR3 nucleotides are TGTGCCAGCAGCTTAGTCTATAGCTCCTACAATGAGCAGTTCTTC. Its translation is CASSLVYSSYNEQFF.

The chain joins TRBV2 to TRBJ2-7, with a weak D call TRBD2 (6 bases). Germline CDR1 reads SNHLY; CDR2 reads FYNNEI. The germline V and J ends were trimmed by 8 bases and 3 bases, with 11 bases remaining between them. The CDR3 extends over 12 amino acids. The CDR3: CASWGEFYEQYF. CDR3 bases: TGTGCCAGCTGGGGGGAGTTCTACGAGCAGTACTTC.

The chain employs TRBV5-6 and TRBJ2-3, with TRBD2 identical over 10 bases. There are 18 residues in the CDR3. Germline-derived CDR1 and CDR2 are SGHDT and YYEEEE. J lost 2 bases, V lost 1 base, and 10 bases had no gene match. CDR3 coding DNA: TGTGCCAGCAGCTTGTGTCCTAGCGGGAGTGTTCTCACAGATACGCAGTATTTT. Translated, it gives CASSLCPSGSVLTDTQYF.